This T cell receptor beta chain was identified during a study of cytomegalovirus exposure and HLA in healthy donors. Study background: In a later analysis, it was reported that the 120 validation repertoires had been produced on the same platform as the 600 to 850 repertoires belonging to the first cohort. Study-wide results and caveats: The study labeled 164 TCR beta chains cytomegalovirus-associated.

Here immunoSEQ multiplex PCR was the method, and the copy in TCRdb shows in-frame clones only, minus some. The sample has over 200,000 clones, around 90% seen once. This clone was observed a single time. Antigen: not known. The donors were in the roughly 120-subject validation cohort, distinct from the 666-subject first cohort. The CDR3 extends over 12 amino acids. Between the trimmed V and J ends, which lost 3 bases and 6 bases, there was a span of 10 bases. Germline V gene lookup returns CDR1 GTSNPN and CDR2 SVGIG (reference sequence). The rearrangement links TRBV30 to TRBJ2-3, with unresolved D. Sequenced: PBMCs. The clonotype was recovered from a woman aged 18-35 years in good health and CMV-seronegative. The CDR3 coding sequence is TGTGCCTGGAGCGGAGCTGCCGATACGCAGTATTTT. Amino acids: CAWSGAADTQYF.